The 2 T cell receptor beta chains below were found in one sample sequenced in a study of blood T cell repertoires in COVID-19. Produced via immunoSEQ multiplex PCR; TCRdb's table is partial and in-frame only. The sample holds some 95,000 clones, about 80% seen once. The sample taken for sequencing was peripheral blood. Receptors were obtained from a man in his 70s with acute or convalescent COVID-19.

V gene TRBV9 combines with J gene TRBJ1-6; 8 positions agree with TRBD1. Germline-derived CDR1 and CDR2 are SGDLS and YYNGEE. The CDR3 is made up of 16 amino acids. The junction had 12 bases not matched to a gene; V was cut back by 4 bases and J by 9 bases. CDR3 bases: TGTGCCAGCAGCCCATACCACAGGGGGATAGGTTCACCCCTCCACTTT. It specifies CASSPYHRGIGSPLHF.

This clone was observed a handful of times. The chain links TRBV24-1 to TRBJ2-3; a possible D gene is TRBD1 (6 bases). CDR1 is KGHDR, CDR2 SFDVKD, per germline. This CDR3 region has 15 residues. V was clipped by 5 bases and J by 0 bases, with 11 bases between them. CDR3 coding DNA: TGTGCCACCAGTGGTTTACAGGGAAGCACAGATACGCAGTATTTT. Protein: CATSGLQGSTDTQYF.